Below, 11 T cell receptor beta chains from the same sample are listed, as sequenced in a study of technical replicates of blood from a handful of donors. Profiled with immunoSEQ multiplex PCR; TCRdb holds only in-frame clones, not every one. The table shows 67,000 or so clones, with 80% to 95% occurring only once. The sample consisted of T cells isolated from PBMCs. All receptors come from a human donor in good health.

J is TRBJ1-1 and V is TRBV11-2; TRBD1 matches 7 bases. In germline, CDR1 is SGHAT, CDR2 FQNNGV. The CDR3 has 12 residues. The J segment lost 7 bases and the V segment lost 6 bases, leaving 5 bases of the junction unmatched. The CDR3 nucleotides are TGTGCCAGCAGTTATCCAGGGGGTGAAGCTTTCTTT. This encodes CASSYPGGEAFF.

The chain combines TRBV4-1 with TRBJ1-5, with a tentative D call TRBD1 (5 bases). Germline CDR1 reads MGHRA; CDR2 reads YSYEKL. V dropped 4 bases and J dropped 3 bases, with 10 bases sitting between them. The CDR3 spans 14 residues. In DNA form, the CDR3 reads TGCGCCAGCAGCCCCCCGGGGGTCAATCAGCCCCAGCATTTT. Amino acid sequence: CASSPPGVNQPQHF.

V is TRBV6-5 and J is TRBJ2-1; 7 nucleotides match TRBD1. The germline V gene encodes CDR1 MNHEY and CDR2 SVGAGI. V lost 5 bases, J lost 7 bases, and 2 bases stayed unmatched. The CDR3 runs to 12 residues. This CDR3 is CASSDRVNEQFF. In nucleotides, the CDR3 is TGTGCCAGCAGTGACAGGGTAAATGAGCAGTTCTTC.

The V gene is TRBV2, the J gene TRBJ2-2; possible D gene TRBD2, 6 bases. Germline V gene data show CDR1 as SNHLY and CDR2 as FYNNEI. Deletions cut 2 bases from V and 2 bases from J, with 12 bases between. The CDR3 is 16 residues long. CDR3 in amino acids: CASSELASENTGELFF. As DNA, the CDR3 is TGTGCCAGCAGTGAACTAGCTAGCGAAAACACCGGGGAGCTGTTTTTT.

In regard to this clone: The sample contains more than one DNA sequence encoding this CDR3. The chain carries TRBV11-2 and TRBJ1-4; 8 bases align to TRBD1. Germline V gene lookup returns CDR1 SGHAT and CDR2 FQNNGV. J lost 8 bases, V lost 1 base, and 3 bases had no gene match. The CDR3 has 14 amino acids. The CDR3 DNA is TGTGCCAGCAGCTTAGCAGGGGGCTACGAAAAACTGTTTTTT. Translation gives CASSLAGGYEKLFF.

The chain has TRBV11-2 and TRBJ2-5, with a tentative D call TRBD2 (6 bases). Germline CDR1 is SGHAT and CDR2 is FQNNGV. The CDR3 sequence is 16 residues long. Trimming cost V 5 bases and J 2 bases, with 18 bases left between them. The CDR3 bases are TGTGCCAGCAGCAGAAGACTAAGCGGGTTACAAGAGACCCAGTACTTC. Amino acid sequence: CASSRRLSGLQETQYF.

The chain couples TRBV27 to TRBJ2-1; 13 nucleotides line up with TRBD2. Per germline, CDR1 MNHEY and CDR2 SMNVEV (reference sequence). This CDR3 is built from 15 residues. V shed 3 bases, J shed 7 bases, and the junction held 3 bases outside the gene matches. In nucleotides, the CDR3 is TGTGCCAGCAGTTTTCCGGGACTAGCGGGAAATGAGCAGTTCTTC. The encoded protein is CASSFPGLAGNEQFF.

The chain employs TRBV18 and TRBJ2-1, with 10 nucleotides matching TRBD2. CDR3 length equals 13 residues. After removal of 6 bases from V and 8 bases from J, the junction contained 4 bases not matched to a gene. CDR1 is KGHSH and CDR2 is LQKENI in the germline V gene. CDR3 residues: CASSTSGEYEQFF. Written as DNA, the CDR3 is TGTGCCAGCTCTACTAGCGGGGAATATGAGCAGTTCTTC.

The chain employs TRBV9 and TRBJ2-3, with TRBD2 identical over 7 bases. The V gene end was trimmed by 3 bases and the J gene end by 2 bases; junction bases not matched to a gene: 6. The CDR3 contains 15 residues. The germline V gene encodes CDR1 SGDLS and CDR2 YYNGEE. Here the CDR3 reads CASSGIAGPTDTQYF. CDR3 bases: TGTGCCAGCAGCGGAATAGCGGGCCCCACAGATACGCAGTATTTT. Full variable domain (outside the CDR3, taken from reference TRBV9 and TRBJ2-3): DSGVTQTPKHLITATGQRVTLRCSPRSGDLSVYWYQQSLDQGLQFLIQYYNGEERAKGNILERFSAQQFPDLHSELNLSSLELGDSALYFCASSGIAGPTDTQYFGPGTRLTVL.

The chain employs TRBV4-3 and TRBJ2-3; tentative D call: TRBD1 (6 bases). Trimming shortened V by 4 bases and J by 2 bases, and 16 bases separated the two germline ends. This CDR3 region has 16 residues. Per germline, CDR1 LGHNA and CDR2 YSLEER. The CDR3 sequence is CASSPARTGTTDTQYF. The CDR3 DNA reads as TGCGCCAGCAGCCCCGCCCGCACAGGGACCACAGATACGCAGTATTTT.

This rearrangement joins TRBV28 to TRBJ2-4; weak D call: TRBD2 (5 bases). There are 15 residues in the CDR3. Trimming removed 3 bases at V and 1 base at J, with 10 bases between. Germline V gene data show CDR1 as MDHEN and CDR2 as SYDVKM. CDR3 region: CASSLAGGAKNIQYF. In nucleotides, the CDR3 is TGTGCCAGCAGTTTGGCTGGCGGGGCCAAAAACATTCAGTACTTC.